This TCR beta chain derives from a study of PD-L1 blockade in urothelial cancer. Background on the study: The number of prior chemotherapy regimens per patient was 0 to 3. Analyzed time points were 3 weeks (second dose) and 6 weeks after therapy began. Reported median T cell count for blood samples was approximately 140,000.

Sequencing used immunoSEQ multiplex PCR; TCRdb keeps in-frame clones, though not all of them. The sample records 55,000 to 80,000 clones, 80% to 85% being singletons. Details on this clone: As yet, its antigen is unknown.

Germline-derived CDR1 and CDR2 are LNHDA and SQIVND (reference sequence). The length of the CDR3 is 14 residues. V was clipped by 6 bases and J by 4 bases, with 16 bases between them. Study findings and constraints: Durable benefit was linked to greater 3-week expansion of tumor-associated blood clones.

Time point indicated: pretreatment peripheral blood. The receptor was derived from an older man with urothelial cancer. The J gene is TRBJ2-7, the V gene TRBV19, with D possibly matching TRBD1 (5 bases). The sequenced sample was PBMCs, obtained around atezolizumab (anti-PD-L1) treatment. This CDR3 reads CASRARGHNYEQYF. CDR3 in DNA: TGTGCCAGTAGAGCGAGAGGACATAATTACGAGCAGTACTTC.